This is a list of T cell receptor beta chains from one sample in a study of monozygotic twins with inflammatory bowel disease. One entry per CDR3 protein, without DNA, is what TCRdb gives after re-calling the 5' RACE reads. The table gives approximately 400,000 distinct CDR3 sequences; the top ten clones make up about 2.3% of it. The sequenced material came from blood. Receptors were obtained from a human donor with ulcerative colitis or Crohn's disease, or a healthy co-twin of an affected twin (not recorded which). Both conserved end residues are part of each CDR3.

CASSPGGPLNTEAFF	TRBV4-3	TRBJ1-1
CSLTESYEQYF	TRBV29-1	TRBJ2-7
CASSLETSGRYEQYF	TRBV7-2	TRBJ2-7
CAVLPNREEEDYGYTF	TRBV6-1	TRBJ1-2
CASSVLAGFYNEQFF	TRBV5-1	TRBJ2-1
CASRMAGNTGELFF	TRBV6-2/TRBV6-3	TRBJ2-2
CASSSPALNQPQHF	TRBV27	TRBJ1-5
CAIRTPRISDYTF	TRBV10-3	TRBJ1-2
CASRYRDVYNSPLHF	TRBV5-1	TRBJ1-6
CASSFPGGTNYGYTF	TRBV28	TRBJ1-2
CASSLRTTSSYNEQFF	TRBV7-6	TRBJ2-1
CASSEPLAGGRDTGELFF	TRBV2	TRBJ2-2
CASSMQGHGANVLTF	TRBV19	TRBJ2-6
CASSPGGAGGIAHEQYF	TRBV18	TRBJ2-7
CASSSHGAGVPYEQYF	TRBV5-6	TRBJ2-7
CASSLTSGSGLNTQYF	TRBV7-3	TRBJ2-3
CASSLGLAGTDTQHF	TRBV19	TRBJ2-3
CASNAQAKGEQYF	TRBV5-1	TRBJ2-7
CASSALLTGRAYEQYF	TRBV7-9	TRBJ2-7
CSVTYPDRGDGYTF	TRBV29-1	TRBJ1-2
CASSRGSYEQYF	TRBV7-2	TRBJ2-7
CASSEKRTKNTDTQYF	TRBV7-3	TRBJ2-3
CASSYSRRGQGNTGELFF	TRBV6-5	TRBJ2-2
CASSLVPGMNTEAFF	TRBV5-1	TRBJ1-1
CASTGTGGNEQFF	TRBV25-1	TRBJ2-1
CASSTSWAGGYTF	TRBV27	TRBJ1-2
CASIGGTVGADGYTF	TRBV5-4	TRBJ1-2
CASSNRDSTDTQYF	TRBV7-2	TRBJ2-3
CSARWGEVYEQYF	TRBV20-1	TRBJ2-7
CASSLVQGGSHYGYTF	TRBV5-6	TRBJ1-2
CAISRGTSTDTQYF	TRBV10-3	TRBJ2-3
CSARALPNTEAFF	TRBV20-1	TRBJ1-1
CAWSPTGQGKQPQHF	TRBV30	TRBJ1-5
CASSLRSGQYEQYF	TRBV5-1	TRBJ2-7
CASSPQGSNEQFF	TRBV7-3	TRBJ2-1